The 3 T cell receptor beta chains below all came from one sample that was sequenced in a study of blood T cell repertoires in COVID-19. Some clones are missing from TCRdb's copy, which holds only in-frame ones; the method was immunoSEQ multiplex PCR. Altogether about 150,000 clones are present, 86% being singletons, with the ten largest covering approximately 7%. The sequenced sample was peripheral blood. These TCRs come from a man aged 45 to 65 with active or convalescent COVID-19.

The chain combines TRBV4-1 with TRBJ2-1; D perhaps matches TRBD2 (6 bases). V was cut by 1 base and J by 3 bases, with 7 bases left in between. Germline-derived CDR1 and CDR2 are MGHRA and YSYEKL. This CDR3 has 14 residues. The CDR3 spells CASSQGRDYNEQFF. CDR3 nucleotide sequence: TGCGCCAGCAGCCAAGGGAGGGACTACAATGAGCAGTTCTTC.

The chain joins TRBV19 to TRBJ2-6; TRBD2 agrees at 15 bases. In germline, CDR1 is LNHDA, CDR2 SQIVND (reference sequence). There are 19 residues in the CDR3. The J segment lost 1 base and the V segment lost 5 bases, leaving 6 bases of the junction unmatched. The chain's CDR3 is CASSPEGLAGGSGANVLTF. DNA of the CDR3: TGTGCCAGTAGTCCCGAGGGACTAGCGGGAGGATCTGGGGCCAACGTCCTGACTTTC.

This chain uses TRBV4-2 with TRBJ2-7, with D tentatively TRBD2 (6 bases). V was clipped by 3 bases and J by 2 bases, with 14 bases between them. The CDR3 extends over 15 amino acids. Looked up from germline, CDR1 is LGHNA and CDR2 is YNFKEQ. In nucleotides, the CDR3 is TGTGCCAGCAGCCAGGAACTAGCTTGGACCTACGAGCAGTACTTC. As protein: CASSQELAWTYEQYF.